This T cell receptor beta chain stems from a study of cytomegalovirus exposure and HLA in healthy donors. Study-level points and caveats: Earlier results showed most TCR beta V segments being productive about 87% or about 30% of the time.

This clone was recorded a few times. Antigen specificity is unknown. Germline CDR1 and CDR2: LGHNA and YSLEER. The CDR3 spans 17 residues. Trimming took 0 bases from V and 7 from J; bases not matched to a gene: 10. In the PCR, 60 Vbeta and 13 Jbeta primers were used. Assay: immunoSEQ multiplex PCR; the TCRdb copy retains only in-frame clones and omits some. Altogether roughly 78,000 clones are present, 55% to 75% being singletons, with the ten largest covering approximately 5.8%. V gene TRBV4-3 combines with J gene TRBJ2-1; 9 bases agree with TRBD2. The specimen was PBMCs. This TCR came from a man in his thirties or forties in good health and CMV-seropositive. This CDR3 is CASSQDLVSGSVNEQFF. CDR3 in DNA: TGCGCCAGCAGCCAAGATCTCGTTAGCGGGAGTGTTAATGAGCAGTTCTTC.